This T cell receptor (beta chain) was identified during a study of T-cell memory formation after mild COVID-19. In the study overall: Largely, TCR clusters stayed within a single donor. General study points: Clones that got smaller from day 15 to 85 had even CD4/CD8, while clones growing later tipped toward CD4+. CD4+ contracting clones were found mainly in CM and EM, and CD8+ ones in EMRA. Memory from before infection featured some responding clones, which suggests cross-reactive memory joined.

MiXCR, run by TCRdb on the 5' RACE reads, gives a single entry per CDR3 protein. The table shows roughly 180,000 distinct CDR3 sequences, with approximately 17% occurring only once. Per germline, CDR1 SGHVS and CDR2 FQNEAQ. Between the trimmed V and J ends, which lost 3 bases and 0 bases, there was a span of 14 bases. The CDR3 is made up of 17 amino acids. Comment on this clonotype: Antigen specificity is unknown.

This TCR derives from a man aged 18-30 years who had mild COVID-19 (a few samples of this study predate the infection). Cell type and time point are not known. The chain joins TRBV7-8 to TRBJ1-4, with TRBD1 as a possible D gene (5 bases). The sequencing sample was made of PBMCs or a T cell subset sorted from them (not recorded which). The CDR3 spells CASSFRGLHATNEKLFF. The CDR3 coding sequence is TGTGCCAGCAGCTTTAGGGGATTACATGCAACTAATGAAAAACTGTTTTTT.